Listed below are T cell receptor beta chains from one sample, sequenced in a study of breast tumors, draining lymph nodes, adjacent tissues. A single record per CDR3 protein comes from TCRdb applying MiXCR to the multiplex PCR reads. In the table there are 180,000 or so distinct CDR3 sequences, roughly 29% of which are singletons. The sample taken for sequencing was axillary lymph node tissue. The receptors shown here come from a female donor with breast cancer. Some clones in this sample may be carry-over from other donors' samples. Each CDR3 is given with its conserved first and last residue. Each record gives: V gene, J gene, CDR3 protein.

V: TRBV7-8
J: TRBJ1-2
CDR3: CASSYATGNSGNTF

V: TRBV2
J: TRBJ1-2
CDR3: CASTQEGSGYTF

V: TRBV7-3
J: TRBJ2-3
CDR3: CASSSGLAGFNTQYF

V: TRBV5-1
J: TRBJ1-6
CDR3: CASGLNSHEDSPLHF

V: TRBV7-2
J: TRBJ1-2
CDR3: CASSFYICSALPNWGTGGGGYTF

V: TRBV20-1
J: TRBJ2-5
CDR3: CSSPLQGGRETQYF

V: TRBV5-1
J: TRBJ2-2
CDR3: CASSPGQLSGELFF

V: TRBV2
J: TRBJ1-5
CDR3: CASRVLAGGRNQPQHF

V: TRBV2
J: TRBJ2-7
CDR3: CASGGQGYEQYF

V: TRBV9
J: TRBJ2-1
CDR3: CASSVGIIDFHEQFF

V: TRBV18
J: TRBJ1-6
CDR3: CASSPQEANSPLHF

V: TRBV20-1
J: TRBJ1-2
CDR3: CSAKDQGRDGYTF

V: TRBV12-3/TRBV12-4
J: TRBJ2-4
CDR3: CASSFRVSLAKNIQYF

V: TRBV20-1
J: TRBJ1-2
CDR3: CSARVGDTYGYTF

V: TRBV7-3
J: TRBJ2-7
CDR3: CASSRLAAPYEQYF

V: TRBV10-3
J: TRBJ2-4
CDR3: CAISGGAKNIQYF

V: TRBV3-1
J: TRBJ2-2
CDR3: CASSHDDRGGELFF

V: TRBV7-9
J: TRBJ1-6
CDR3: CASSLQGAYSNSPLHF

V: TRBV7-9
J: TRBJ2-3
CDR3: CASSSPALVQMSTDTQYF

V: TRBV7-2
J: TRBJ2-1
CDR3: CASTPGTGVVNEQFF

V: TRBV18
J: TRBJ2-7
CDR3: CASSPRTGGAYEQYF

V: TRBV14
J: TRBJ1-6
CDR3: CASSLRDRGFNSPLHF

V: TRBV4-1
J: TRBJ2-3
CDR3: CASSQDPGRDTQYF

V: TRBV6-2/TRBV6-3
J: TRBJ2-1
CDR3: CASSHQREGYNEQFF

V: TRBV18
J: TRBJ1-3
CDR3: CASSREGQGGNTIYF

V: TRBV10-2
J: TRBJ2-1
CDR3: CASIGTGERNEQFF

V: TRBV10-2
J: TRBJ1-3
CDR3: CASRALTDSGNTIYF

V: TRBV5-1
J: TRBJ2-7
CDR3: CASSWKVGQAYEQYF

V: TRBV19
J: TRBJ1-5
CDR3: CASSETGGFFGNQPQHF

V: TRBV18
J: TRBJ1-1
CDR3: CASSPSGTEAFF

V: TRBV7-2
J: TRBJ1-1
CDR3: CASSFGGAEAFF

V: TRBV20-1
J: TRBJ2-5
CDR3: CSARDQASGAWQETQYF

V: TRBV28
J: TRBJ2-2
CDR3: CASTPPGLGELFF

V: TRBV30
J: TRBJ2-3
CDR3: CAPGQVTDTQYF

V: TRBV12-3/TRBV12-4
J: TRBJ1-5
CDR3: CASSFSGGRGLNQPQHF

V: TRBV28
J: TRBJ2-5
CDR3: CASSLWQGARETQYF

V: TRBV5-1
J: TRBJ1-4
CDR3: CASSPGLREGEKLFF

V: TRBV12-3/TRBV12-4
J: TRBJ2-1
CDR3: CASSSKRNEQFF

V: TRBV4-3
J: TRBJ2-7
CDR3: CASSQERGGYEQYF

V: TRBV12-3/TRBV12-4
J: TRBJ1-2
CDR3: CASSPPGQSPYTF

V: TRBV7-2
J: TRBJ2-7
CDR3: CASSFQTGNEQYF

V: TRBV6-1
J: TRBJ2-7
CDR3: CASRRQLSSYEQYF

V: TRBV2
J: TRBJ2-5
CDR3: CASMAGLAGETQYF

V: TRBV19
J: TRBJ2-5
CDR3: CASSFARPGGAETQYF

V: TRBV20-1
J: TRBJ1-2
CDR3: CSARGTDDYGYTF

V: TRBV7-9
J: TRBJ1-6
CDR3: CANSPRNQGSPLRF

V: TRBV5-4
J: TRBJ2-1
CDR3: CASSLELAGSGRLDEQFF

V: TRBV20-1
J: TRBJ1-2
CDR3: CSARLPSGTANYGYTF

V: TRBV18
J: TRBJ2-5
CDR3: CASSPPRGRETQYF

V: TRBV12-3/TRBV12-4
J: TRBJ2-1
CDR3: CASRPRDSQPNEQFF

V: TRBV20-1
J: TRBJ1-4
CDR3: CSARDRRGGNEKLFF

V: TRBV7-2
J: TRBJ2-5
CDR3: CASSLRRGETQYF

V: TRBV19
J: TRBJ2-2
CDR3: CASSMGPNGELFF